The clone carrying this TCR beta chain was detected a few times. What it binds is not known. Using a J-beta primer mix together with a sample-barcoded 5' primer, a second PCR was run for roughly 6 to 12 cycles. Researchers report that each sample yielded at least 2.5 million CDR3-containing paired-end reads. TCRdb re-called the 5' RACE reads through MiXCR, storing one row per CDR3 protein. The table includes around 800,000 distinct CDR3 sequences, roughly 25% detected once. This entry comes from a study of blood T cells in healthy people across ages. Study results and caveats: Aged donors had fewer naive CD4+ cells and lower diversity than long-lived donors.

CDR3 size: 14 residues. Germline CDR1 is LGHDT and CDR2 is YNNKEL (reference sequence). Between the trimmed V and J ends, which lost 0 bases and 5 bases, there was a span of 10 bases. Samples had at least 6 million PBMCs isolated from them. This same sample was also part of a study on T cells of mothers and their children. From that second work: Persisting microchimeric T cell clones went undetected.

The chain couples TRBV3-1 to TRBJ2-5; D is ambiguous. Sample: blood. The receptor comes from a boy under 18 in good health. The CDR3: CASSQESSVETQYF. The CDR3 DNA reads as TGTGCCAGCAGCCAAGAGAGTTCGGTTGAGACCCAGTACTTC.